What follows is one T cell receptor (beta chain) and its context. As yet, its antigen is unknown. Primed by a sample-barcoded 5' primer and a J-beta primer mix, a second PCR proceeded for roughly 7 to 12 cycles. Each cDNA molecule carried a tag from a template-switch adaptor that contained 12 random nucleotides. Each CDR3 protein is one row after TCRdb ran MiXCR on the 5' RACE reads. This table has around 710,000 distinct CDR3 sequences, 43% appearing once. Looked up from germline, CDR1 is DFQATT and CDR2 is SNEGSKA (reference sequence). Trimming shortened V by 0 bases and J by 0 bases, and 12 bases separated the two germline ends. The CDR3 totals 15 residues. The data stem from a study of blood T cells in healthy people across ages. Study-level findings and limits: Estimates based on one million T cells were treated as lower bounds. Age brought a roughly linear fall in TCR beta diversity measured per million T cells.

Sequenced material: blood. The receptor was derived from a woman aged 55 to 70 in good health. The chain joins TRBV20-1 to TRBJ2-7, with D possibly being TRBD1 (6 bases). The CDR3 loop reads CSARDDRSYSYEQYF. The CDR3 DNA reads as TGCAGTGCTAGAGATGACAGGTCTTACTCCTACGAGCAGTACTTC.